These 2 T cell receptor beta chains came from one sample sequenced in a study of blood T cell repertoires in COVID-19. Assay used: immunoSEQ multiplex PCR; TCRdb lists only in-frame clones, some missing. The sample lists approximately 98,000 clones; 82% were seen once. The sequenced sample was peripheral blood. The receptors were gathered from a man older than 75 with acute or convalescent COVID-19.

The J gene is TRBJ2-7, the V gene TRBV18, with 10 bases fitting TRBD1. This CDR3 comprises 15 residues. Per germline, CDR1 KGHSH and CDR2 LQKENI. Trimming removed 3 bases from V and 5 bases from J; junction bases left unmatched: 7. CDR3 residues: CASSPETGGRDEQYF. In nucleotides, the CDR3 is TGTGCCAGCTCACCCGAGACAGGGGGCCGGGACGAGCAGTACTTC.

The chain carries TRBV19 and TRBJ1-4; D not certain. Germline values: CDR1 LNHDA, CDR2 SQIVND (reference sequence). V shed 6 bases and J shed 4 bases, with 9 bases lying between them. This CDR3 is built from 13 residues. The CDR3 DNA reads TGTGCCAGTAGGTCCAGTAATAATGAAAAACTGTTTTTT. Translated: CASRSSNNEKLFF.